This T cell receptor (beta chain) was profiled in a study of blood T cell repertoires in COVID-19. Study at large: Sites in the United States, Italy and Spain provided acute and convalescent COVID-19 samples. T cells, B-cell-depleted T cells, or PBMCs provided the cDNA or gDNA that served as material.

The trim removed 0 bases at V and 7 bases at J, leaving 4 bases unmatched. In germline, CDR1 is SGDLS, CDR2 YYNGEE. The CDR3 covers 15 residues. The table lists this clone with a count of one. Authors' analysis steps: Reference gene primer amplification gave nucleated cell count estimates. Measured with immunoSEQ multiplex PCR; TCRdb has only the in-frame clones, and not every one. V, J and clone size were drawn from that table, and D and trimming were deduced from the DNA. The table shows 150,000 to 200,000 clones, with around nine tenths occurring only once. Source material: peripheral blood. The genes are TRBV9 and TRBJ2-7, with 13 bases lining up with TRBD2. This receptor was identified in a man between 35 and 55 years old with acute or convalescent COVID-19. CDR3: CASSVGGTSGVEQYF. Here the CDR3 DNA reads TGTGCCAGCAGCGTAGGTGGGACTAGCGGGGTTGAGCAGTACTTC.